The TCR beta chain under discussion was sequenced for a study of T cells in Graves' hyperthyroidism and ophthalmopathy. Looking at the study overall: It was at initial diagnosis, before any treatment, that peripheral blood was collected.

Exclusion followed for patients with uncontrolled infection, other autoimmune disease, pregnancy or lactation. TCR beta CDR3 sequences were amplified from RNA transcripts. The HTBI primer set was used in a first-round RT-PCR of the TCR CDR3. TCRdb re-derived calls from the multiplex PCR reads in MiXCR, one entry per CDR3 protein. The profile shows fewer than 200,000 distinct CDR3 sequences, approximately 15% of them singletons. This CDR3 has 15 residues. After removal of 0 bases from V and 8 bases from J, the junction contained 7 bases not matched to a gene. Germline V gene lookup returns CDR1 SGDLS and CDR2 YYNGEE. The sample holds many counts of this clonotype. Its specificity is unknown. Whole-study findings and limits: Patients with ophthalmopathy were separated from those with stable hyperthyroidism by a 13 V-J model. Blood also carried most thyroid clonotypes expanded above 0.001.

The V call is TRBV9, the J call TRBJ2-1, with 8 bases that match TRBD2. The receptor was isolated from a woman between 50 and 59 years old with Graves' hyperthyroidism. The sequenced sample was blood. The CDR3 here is CASSVGGSGEYEQFF. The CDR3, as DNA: TGTGCCAGCAGCGTAGGTGGTAGCGGGGAATATGAGCAGTTCTTC.